The subject of this entry is one T cell receptor beta chain. Its antigen has not been determined. No much larger clone is present one base from it, and per-base qualities are unavailable. TCRbeta CDR3 regions were amplified from genomic DNA by means of the immunoSEQ Assay, a bias-controlled multiplex PCR. Per the source publication's procedure: Within the assay, amplification of reference gene primers was used to estimate how many nucleated cells each sample contained. To quantify the absolute abundance of each unique TCRbeta CDR3 rearrangement, sequence reads were collapsed and filtered. For each sample, productive Simpson clonality was calculated as the square root of Simpson's diversity index over productive rearrangements. Here the immuneACCESS table is served through TCRdb, limited to in-frame sequences with V and J called. Missing clones are a known gap in these copies; in checked studies unresolved V genes cover under half, and the rest lacks a known reason. Clone size and V and J calls were adopted from that table, with D and trimming inferred from the DNA. In all, the sample holds about 81,000 clones, and more than 80% of those were seen once. About an eighth of the sample is taken by the ten largest.

The collaborating institutions used their own protocols to collect whole blood in K2EDTA tubes. For TCRbeta analysis, collaborators shipped samples in one of three forms: frozen whole blood, isolated PBMCs, or DNA extracted from either of those sample types. This entry comes from a study of blood T cell repertoires in COVID-19 (dated by TCRdb to 2020 to 2021). Background on the whole study: Samples covering the acute and convalescent phases of COVID-19 were provided by collaborators in the United States, Italy and Spain. The prospective study material was composed of cDNA or gDNA derived from T cells, B-cell-depleted T cells, or PBMCs. The dataset comprised deeply sampled blood TCRbeta repertoires from subjects exposed to, actively infected with, or recovered from COVID-19. The repertoires were released in a freely available public database intended as a resource for research on the immune response to SARS-CoV-2. Samples were obtained from the ongoing ImmuneRACE study (first 160 participants) and from 1,200 or so subjects provided by 6 global collaborators. A de-identified subject ID, COVID-19 status, age in years and sex were almost always included in the sample metadata. Where available, HLA class I and class II types were taken from metadata supplied by the sample provider and were not determined by assay-based typing.

Beyond this particular receptor, the publication reports: Clinical and demographic metadata were provided uncurated, with the amount varying by source and participant.

The sequencing sample was made of peripheral blood. This receptor was taken from a human donor in a cohort sampled during active COVID-19.

Here is the DNA: TGCGCCAGCAGCGCCGGGACAGGGGGCGCGGGTGATTCTACCCAGTACTTC. Its protein is CASSAGTGGAGDSTQYF. The chain couples TRBV5-1 to TRBJ2-5; the junction holds 12 bases that match TRBD1. CDR1 and CDR2 are read off the germline V gene as SGHRS and YFSETQ. After removal of 4 bases from V and 8 bases from J, the junction retains 15 bases not matched to a gene. The CDR3 runs 17 residues from the cysteine to the phenylalanine. The retained sequence is limited to the CDR3, 51 bases, with the frame set at the first base. With the rest looked up from the reference TRBV5-1 and TRBJ2-5 genes rather than sequenced, the full variable domain is KAGVTQTPRYLIKTRGQQVTLSCSPISGHRSVSWYQQTPGQGLQFLFEYFSETQRNKGNFPGRFSGRQFSNSRSEMNVSTLELGDSALYLCASSAGTGGAGDSTQYFGPGTRLLVL.